The rows below give T cell receptor beta chains drawn from one sample of a study of T cells in Graves' hyperthyroidism and ophthalmopathy. TCRdb redid the calling of the multiplex PCR reads with MiXCR, one entry per CDR3 protein. The sample has 350,000 to 450,000 distinct CDR3 sequences, roughly 13% seen once. Sequenced material: blood. All receptors come from a man aged 50-59 years with Graves' ophthalmopathy. Both conserved end residues are part of each CDR3. The D gene is left open where the match is weak. Clone sizes are given selectively: once, few, many, or a class where the clone is expanded.

size: many
D: TRBD1
V: TRBV6-1
J: TRBJ2-4
CDR3: CASSDGTGGELQYF

size: many
D: NA
V: TRBV29-1
J: TRBJ2-4
CDR3: CSVYSGLAKNIQYF

size: many
D: TRBD2
V: TRBV20-1
J: TRBJ2-7
CDR3: CSARGTSGSAGYEQYF

size: NA
D: NA
V: TRBV6-1
J: TRBJ2-2
CDR3: CASSPLSIGMNTGELFF

size: many
D: NA
V: TRBV10-3
J: TRBJ2-5
CDR3: CAISEVADQETQYF

size: NA
D: NA
V: TRBV29-1
J: TRBJ2-1
CDR3: CSVGGSGEQFF

size: NA
D: NA
V: TRBV28
J: TRBJ1-5
CDR3: CASSRLSGQPQHF

size: few
D: TRBD2
V: TRBV7-8
J: TRBJ2-1
CDR3: CASSLAPGLAASYNEQFF

size: many
D: NA
V: TRBV20-1
J: TRBJ2-3
CDR3: CSSRVAEPTDTQYF

size: NA
D: NA
V: TRBV9
J: TRBJ2-2
CDR3: CASSVGTRAGELFF